The 25 T cell receptor beta chains in this list originate from one sample, sequenced in a study of type 1 and type 2 diabetes patients. Amplification started from genomic DNA. The TCR beta CDR3 region was amplified using 30 forward and 13 reverse primers. TCRdb itself ran the multiplex PCR reads through MiXCR, one entry per CDR3 protein. The top ten hold roughly 13% of the sample, which has more than 250,000 distinct CDR3 sequences, more than 40% seen once. Source material: peripheral blood mononuclear cells (PBMCs). The receptors derive from a man in his late teens or twenties with type 2 diabetes.

V gene TRBV2 combines with J gene TRBJ1-2; 7 bases map to TRBD1. With 10 bases clipped from V and 2 bases from J, the junction kept 4 bases outside the gene matches. CDR1 and CDR2 from the germline V gene are SNHLY and FYNNEI. The length of the CDR3 is 12 residues. CDR3 bases: TGTGCCATCCTCAGGGGGAACTATGGCTACACCTTC. The encoded protein is CAILRGNYGYTF.

This clonotype has only a few counts. The chain combines TRBV2 with TRBJ1-5, with 7 bases that match TRBD1. Unmatched junction bases numbered 15, after V lost 11 bases and J lost 8 bases. This CDR3 region has 14 residues. Germline loops: CDR1 SNHLY, CDR2 FYNNEI. The CDR3 region has the DNA TGTGCCGGGTCATCCGGGACAGCGGAAAAGCCCCAGCATTTT. Translated: CAGSSGTAEKPQHF.

This clonotype was counted ten times or more. The chain combines TRBV19 with TRBJ2-1; 7 nucleotides match TRBD2. The CDR3 runs to 14 residues. Losses at the gene ends were 8 bases for V and 9 bases for J; bases not matched to a gene: 13. Germline CDR1 reads LNHDA; CDR2 reads SQIVND (reference sequence). In DNA, the CDR3 is TGTGCCAGTGTTGATGAGGCTGGGAGGGCTGAGCAGTTCTTC. Translating gives CASVDEAGRAEQFF.

This clonotype was observed a few times. The chain uses TRBV7-3 and TRBJ2-3, with TRBD2 identical over 7 bases. Per germline, CDR1 SGHTA and CDR2 FQGTGA. The CDR3 extends over 15 amino acids. V was pared by 2 bases and J by 1 base, with 3 bases of the junction left unmatched. In DNA form, the CDR3 reads TGTGCCAGCAGCTTATTGGGGGGGGGCACAGATACGCAGTATTTT. Translating gives CASSLLGGGTDTQYF.

This chain connects TRBV2 to TRBJ2-6; TRBD1 aligns across 7 bases. The CDR3 is 15 residues long. Trimming took 6 bases from V and 3 from J; bases not matched to a gene: 5. The V gene's germline CDR1 is SNHLY and CDR2 FYNNEI. DNA for the CDR3: TGTGCCAGCAGCTTGAGACAGGGTGGGGCCAACGTCCTGACTTTC. Translating it yields CASSLRQGGANVLTF.

J is TRBJ1-6 and V is TRBV4-3, with TRBD1 matching over 11 bases. The CDR3 consists of 14 residues. With 6 bases clipped from V and 14 bases from J, the junction kept 9 bases outside the gene matches. Germline CDR1 is LGHNA and CDR2 is YSLEER. CDR3 DNA: TGCGCCAGCAGTCCTGGACAGGGGGCTGTAGCCCTCCACTTT. Residues: CASSPGQGAVALHF.

The CDR3 coding sequence is TGTGCCAGCAGTCTAAGACAGGGACAGGGTTACGAGCAGTACTTC. Its translation: CASSLRQGQGYEQYF. V gene TRBV27 combines with J gene TRBJ2-7; TRBD1 agrees at 9 bases. J gave up 4 bases and V 5 bases, and 9 bases lay outside the gene matches. Germline CDR1 and CDR2: MNHEY and SMNVEV (reference sequence). This CDR3 has 15 amino acids.

This clonotype was picked up many times. The V and J genes are TRBV19 and TRBJ2-7; TRBD1 matches 8 bases. Unmatched junction bases numbered 3, after V lost 5 bases and J lost 3 bases. The CDR3 length is 13 residues. Germline V gives CDR1 LNHDA, CDR2 SQIVND (reference sequence). Here the CDR3 reads CASSFGQGYEQYF. The DNA for the CDR3 is TGTGCCAGTAGTTTCGGACAGGGCTACGAGCAGTACTTC.

The rearrangement links TRBV6-5 to TRBJ2-2; D ambiguous. The CDR3 totals 11 residues. V lost 7 bases, J lost 7 bases, and 7 bases lay in between. The V gene's germline CDR1 is MNHEY and CDR2 SVGAGI. The CDR3 region is CASKLNGELFF. CDR3 sequence (DNA): TGTGCCAGCAAGCTGAACGGGGAGCTGTTTTTT.

The chain recombines TRBV13 with TRBJ2-1; unclear D gene. CDR1 is PRHDT, CDR2 FYEKMQ, per germline (reference sequence). Trimming left V 5 bases short and J 8 bases short, with 10 bases between. The CDR3 contains 12 residues. This CDR3 is CASSLLSDEQFF. The CDR3, as DNA: TGTGCCAGCAGCCTCCTGAGCGATGAGCAGTTCTTC.

This clonotype has at least ten counts. This chain joins TRBV6-5 and TRBJ1-1; D unclear. The germline V and J ends were trimmed by 6 bases and 2 bases, with 10 bases remaining between them. The CDR3 is 13 amino acids. Germline CDR1 MNHEY, CDR2 SVGAGI. The CDR3 loop is CASSLSANTEAFF. CDR3 DNA: TGTGCCAGCAGCCTTTCAGCAAACACTGAAGCTTTCTTT.

As for this clonotype: A clone one base away is much larger, so this may be a read error. The CDR3 region is CASNEGTYGYTF. The CDR3 nucleotides are TGTGCCAGCAATGAAGGTACTTATGGCTACACCTTC. V and J are TRBV25-1 and TRBJ1-2, with unresolved D. Germline CDR1 and CDR2: MGHDK and SYGVNS. The CDR3 runs to 12 residues.

This clonotype came up many times. The chain has TRBV2 and TRBJ1-2; 7 bases match TRBD1. Germline-derived CDR1 and CDR2 are SNHLY and FYNNEI. The J segment lost 3 bases and the V segment lost 6 bases, leaving 4 bases of the junction unmatched. This CDR3 comprises 13 residues. The CDR3 region has the DNA TGTGCCAGCAGACGTGGACAGGACTATGGCTACACCTTC. Translating gives CASRRGQDYGYTF.

About this clonotype: This CDR3 is missing its conserved last phenylalanine or tryptophan, likely due to a read error. This chain joins TRBV19 and TRBJ2-1; D possibly corresponds to TRBD2 (6 bases). The CDR3 has 13 amino acids. With 4 bases removed from V and 4 bases from J, the gap between germline ends came to 8 bases. Germline V gives CDR1 LNHDA, CDR2 SQIVND (reference sequence). CDR3 amino acids: CASSSGTYNEQFL. The DNA of the CDR3 is TGTGCCAGTAGTAGTGGGACTTACAATGAGCAGTTCCTC.

This clonotype was seen only a few times. The genes are TRBV28 and TRBJ1-2; TRBD1 matches at 7 bases. CDR1 MDHEN and CDR2 SYDVKM come from the germline V gene. Unmatched junction bases numbered 7, after V lost 2 bases and J lost 4 bases. This CDR3 comprises 15 residues. CDR3 DNA: TGTGCCAGCAGTTTACTCCGACAGGGAGGCTATGGCTACACCTTC. Translated: CASSLLRQGGYGYTF.

The chain combines TRBV9 with TRBJ2-2, with D perhaps being TRBD1 or TRBD2 (5 bases each). Trimming stripped 6 bases from V and 1 base from J, with 16 bases between. Germline CDR1 and CDR2: SGDLS and YYNGEE. The CDR3 length is 16 residues. The CDR3 region has the DNA TGTGCCAGCAATGGGGCTCGAGGAGGGAACACCGGGGAGCTGTTTTTT. It is translated as CASNGARGGNTGELFF.

In its sample, this clonotype was seen many times. The chain combines TRBV10-3 with TRBJ1-1, with unresolved D. Germline V gene data show CDR1 as ENHRY and CDR2 as SYGVKD. Trimming cost V 3 bases and J 0 bases, with 5 bases left between them. The CDR3 loop spans 13 amino acids. The CDR3 bases are TGTGCCATCAGTGAAGGTTTGAACACTGAAGCTTTCTTT. It yields the protein CAISEGLNTEAFF.

This clonotype was counted at least ten times. V and J are TRBV10-3 and TRBJ2-7, with 7 bases that match TRBD2. Trimming at V came to 5 bases and at J to 2 bases, leaving 6 bases not matched to a gene. This CDR3 has 14 amino acids. Germline V gene sequence: CDR1 ENHRY, CDR2 SYGVKD. CDR3: CAISRRGGPYEQYF. CDR3 nucleotide sequence: TGTGCCATCAGTAGGAGGGGAGGGCCCTACGAGCAGTACTTC.

This clonotype was detected many times. The chain has TRBV28 and TRBJ1-5; D is unresolved. Trimming took off 2 bases at V and 4 bases at J, with 3 bases between the two ends. In germline, CDR1 is MDHEN, CDR2 SYDVKM. CDR3 size: 12 residues. The CDR3, as DNA: TGTGCCAGCAGTTTAGGGAATCAGCCCCAGCATTTT. It yields the protein CASSLGNQPQHF.

This clonotype was recorded at least ten times. The genes are TRBV15 and TRBJ2-7; D unresolved. In germline, CDR1 is LNHNV, CDR2 YYDKDF (reference sequence). V was trimmed by 9 bases and J by 6 bases, leaving 15 bases between them. CDR3 size: 12 residues. The DNA of the CDR3 is TGTGCCACGCAAGGCAGGACCTCCGAGCAGTACTTC. This encodes CATQGRTSEQYF.

This clonotype was counted at least ten times. V is TRBV19 and J is TRBJ2-7; D uncertain. The CDR3 consists of 10 residues. Deletions cut 8 bases from V and 3 bases from J, with 5 bases between. The germline gives CDR1 LNHDA, CDR2 SQIVND (reference sequence). The CDR3 bases are TGTGCCAGTGGGAACTACGAGCAGTACTTC. Encoded protein: CASGNYEQYF.

This sequence joins TRBV12-3 or TRBV12-4 and TRBJ1-6; TRBD1 agrees at 7 bases. CDR3 length: 15 residues. V lost 7 bases and J lost 7; bases outside the gene matches: 10. The CDR3 sequence is CASTRGQVGNSPLHF. The CDR3 DNA reads as TGTGCCAGCACCCGAGGACAGGTGGGCAATTCACCCCTCCACTTT.

V gene TRBV15 combines with J gene TRBJ2-5, with 9 bases lining up with TRBD1. The J segment lost 7 bases and the V segment lost 0 bases, leaving 9 bases of the junction unmatched. This CDR3 has 16 amino acids. The germline gives CDR1 LNHNV, CDR2 YYDKDF (reference sequence). This CDR3 is CATSRDSGQGAMTQYF. CDR3 in DNA: TGTGCCACCAGCAGAGATTCGGGACAGGGAGCCATGACCCAGTACTTC.

The chain links TRBV28 to TRBJ2-7; the D is unclear. Germline CDR1 reads MDHEN; CDR2 reads SYDVKM. The CDR3 has 10 residues. V lost 6 bases and J 2 bases, leaving 2 bases between the germline ends. In DNA, the CDR3 is TGTGCCAGCAGACCCTACGAGCAGTACTTC. Translation gives CASRPYEQYF.

This clonotype was seen only a few times. This rearrangement joins TRBV20-1 to TRBJ2-7; D perhaps matches TRBD1 (5 bases). The CDR3 loop spans 13 amino acids. V was pared by 5 bases and J by 0 bases, with 11 bases between. Germline-derived CDR1 and CDR2 are DFQATT and SNEGSKA (reference sequence). The CDR3 DNA follows: TGCAGTGCTGGACACCTTCTCTCCTACGAGCAGTACTTC. This translates into CSAGHLLSYEQYF.